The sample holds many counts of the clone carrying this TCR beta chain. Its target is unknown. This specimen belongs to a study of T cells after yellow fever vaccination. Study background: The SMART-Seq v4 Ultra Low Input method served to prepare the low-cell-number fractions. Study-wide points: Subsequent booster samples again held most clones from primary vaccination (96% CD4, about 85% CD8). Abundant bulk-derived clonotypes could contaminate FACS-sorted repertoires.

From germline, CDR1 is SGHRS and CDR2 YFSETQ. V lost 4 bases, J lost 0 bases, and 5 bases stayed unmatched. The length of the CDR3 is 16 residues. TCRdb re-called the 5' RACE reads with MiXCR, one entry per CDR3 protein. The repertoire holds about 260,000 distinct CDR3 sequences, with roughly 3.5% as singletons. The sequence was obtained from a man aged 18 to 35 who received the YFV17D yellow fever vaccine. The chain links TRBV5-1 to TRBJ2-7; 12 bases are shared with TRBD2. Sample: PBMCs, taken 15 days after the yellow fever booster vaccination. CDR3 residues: CASSRLAGENSYEQYF. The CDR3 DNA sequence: TGCGCCAGCAGCCGACTAGCGGGGGAAAACTCCTACGAGCAGTACTTC.